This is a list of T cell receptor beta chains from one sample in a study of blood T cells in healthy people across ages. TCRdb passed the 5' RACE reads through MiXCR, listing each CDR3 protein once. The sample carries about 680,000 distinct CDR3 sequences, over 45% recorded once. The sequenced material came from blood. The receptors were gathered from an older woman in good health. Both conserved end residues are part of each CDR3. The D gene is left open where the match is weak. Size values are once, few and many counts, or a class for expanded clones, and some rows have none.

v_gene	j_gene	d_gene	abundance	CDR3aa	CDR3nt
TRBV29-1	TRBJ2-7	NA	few	CSVVTSWSYEQYF	TGCAGCGTTGTCACGAGCTGGTCCTACGAGCAGTACTTC
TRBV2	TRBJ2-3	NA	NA	CASNRQGTDTQYF	TGTGCCAGCAACCGACAGGGCACAGATACGCAGTATTTT
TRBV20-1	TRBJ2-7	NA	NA	CSATRLVESTYEQYF	TGCAGTGCCACTCGACTAGTCGAATCGACCTACGAGCAGTACTTC
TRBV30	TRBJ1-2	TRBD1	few	CAWGQGFDYGYTF	TGTGCCTGGGGACAGGGGTTTGACTATGGCTACACCTTC
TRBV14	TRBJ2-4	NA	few	CASSHGRRENIQYF	TGTGCCAGCAGCCATGGACGAAGGGAAAACATTCAGTACTTC
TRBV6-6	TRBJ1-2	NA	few	CATTTGNYGYTF	TGTGCCACCACCACAGGGAACTATGGCTACACCTTC
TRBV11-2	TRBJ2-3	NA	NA	CASSLARLEDTQYF	TGTGCCAGCAGCTTAGCCCGACTTGAAGATACGCAGTATTTT
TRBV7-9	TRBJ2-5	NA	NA	CASSDLSLLKETQYF	TGTGCCAGCAGCGACCTCTCACTGCTTAAAGAGACCCAGTACTTC
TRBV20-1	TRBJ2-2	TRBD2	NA	CSARLLSGRAAGELFF	TGCAGTGCTAGGTTACTCAGCGGGAGGGCCGCCGGGGAGCTGTTTTTT
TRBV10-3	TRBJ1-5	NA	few	CAISEGAQLQPQHF	TGTGCCATCAGTGAGGGGGCGCAGTTACAGCCCCAGCATTTT
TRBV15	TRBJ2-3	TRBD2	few	CATSRDVASGTDTQYF	TGTGCCACCAGCAGAGATGTGGCTAGCGGGACAGATACGCAGTATTTT
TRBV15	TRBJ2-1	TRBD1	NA	CATKGGTAYNEQFF	TGTGCCACCAAAGGTGGGACAGCCTACAATGAGCAGTTCTTC
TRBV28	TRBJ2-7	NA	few	CASSSLGYEQYF	TGTGCCAGCAGTTCCCTTGGTTACGAGCAGTACTTC
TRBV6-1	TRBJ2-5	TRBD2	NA	CASSLGLTSGRGYQETQYF	TGTGCCAGCAGCCTCGGCCTGACTAGCGGGAGGGGCTACCAAGAGACCCAGTACTTC
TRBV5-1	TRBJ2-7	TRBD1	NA	CASSVEDRAYEQYF	TGCGCCAGCAGCGTGGAGGACAGGGCATACGAGCAGTACTTC
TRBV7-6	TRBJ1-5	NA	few	CASSLQEDQPQHF	TGTGCCAGCAGCTTACAGGAGGATCAGCCCCAGCATTTT
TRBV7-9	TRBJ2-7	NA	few	CASSLAGQLSYEQYF	TGTGCCAGCAGCTTAGCGGGGCAGCTCTCCTACGAGCAGTACTTC
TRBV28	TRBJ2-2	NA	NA	CASGRDTGELFF	TGTGCCAGCGGCCGGGACACCGGGGAGCTGTTTTTT
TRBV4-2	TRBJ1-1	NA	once	CASSQPLRNTEAFF	TGTGCCAGCAGCCAACCTCTGAGGAACACTGAAGCTTTCTTT
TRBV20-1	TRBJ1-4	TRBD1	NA	CSANRGRTRNEKLFF	TGCAGTGCTAACAGGGGGAGGACTCGTAATGAAAAACTGTTTTTT
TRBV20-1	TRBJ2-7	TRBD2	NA	CSARVGLAGKEWTYEQYF	TGCAGTGCTAGGGTGGGACTAGCGGGAAAGGAGTGGACCTACGAGCAGTACTTC
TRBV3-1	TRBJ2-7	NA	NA	CASSQSRNEQYF	TGTGCCAGCAGCCAGAGCCGTAACGAGCAGTACTTC
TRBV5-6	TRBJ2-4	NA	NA	CASSLPGGSRENIQYF	TGTGCCAGCAGCTTGCCCGGAGGGTCACGAGAAAACATTCAGTACTTC
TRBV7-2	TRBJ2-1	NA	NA	CASSFQNQNEQFF	TGTGCCAGCAGCTTTCAAAATCAAAATGAGCAGTTCTTC
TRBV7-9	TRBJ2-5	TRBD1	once	CASSSRQGAMETQYF	TGTGCCAGCAGCTCCCGACAGGGGGCGATGGAGACCCAGTACTTC
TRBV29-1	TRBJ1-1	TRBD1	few	CSVEDRGQQYTEAFF	TGCAGCGTTGAAGATAGGGGACAGCAGTACACTGAAGCTTTCTTT
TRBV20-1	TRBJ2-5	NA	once	CSASRGTYQETQYF	TGCAGTGCTAGCAGGGGTACTTACCAAGAGACCCAGTACTTC
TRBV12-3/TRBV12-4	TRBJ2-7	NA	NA	CASSRDKEGVDEQYF	TGTGCCAGCAGTCGGGACAAGGAGGGGGTTGACGAGCAGTACTTC
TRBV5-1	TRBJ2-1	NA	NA	CASSFTQISLLPFYNEQFF	TGCGCCAGCAGCTTTACACAGATCTCACTCCTACCTTTTTACAATGAGCAGTTCTTC
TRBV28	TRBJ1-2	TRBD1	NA	CASSPGTVAYGYTF	TGTGCCAGCAGTCCGGGGACAGTTGCCTATGGCTACACCTTC
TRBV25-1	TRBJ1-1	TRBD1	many	CASSQDRGDTEAFF	TGTGCCAGCAGTCAAGACAGGGGCGACACTGAAGCTTTCTTT
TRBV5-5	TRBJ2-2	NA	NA	CASSHFTGELFF	TGTGCCAGCAGCCATTTCACCGGGGAGCTGTTTTTT
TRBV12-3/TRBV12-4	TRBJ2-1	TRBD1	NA	CASSPPQGNEQFF	TGTGCCAGCAGTCCCCCACAGGGGAATGAGCAGTTCTTC
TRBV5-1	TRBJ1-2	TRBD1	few	CASSSGQGVGYGYTF	TGCGCCAGCAGCTCGGGACAGGGCGTCGGCTATGGCTACACCTTC
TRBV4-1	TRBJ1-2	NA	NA	CASSQGQGWNNYGYTF	TGCGCCAGCAGCCAGGGACAAGGGTGGAATAACTATGGCTACACCTTC
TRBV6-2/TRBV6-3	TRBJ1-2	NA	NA	CASRPQVSELYTF	TGTGCCAGCAGACCCCAGGTTTCGGAGCTATACACCTTC
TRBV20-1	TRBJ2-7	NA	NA	CSASGMNEQYF	TGCAGTGCTAGCGGGATGAACGAGCAGTACTTC
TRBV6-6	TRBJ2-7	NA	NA	CASSYSTANYEQYF	TGTGCCAGCAGTTATTCGACAGCAAACTACGAGCAGTACTTC
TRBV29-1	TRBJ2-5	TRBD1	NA	CSVVGTGSVKGTQYF	TGCAGCGTTGTTGGGACAGGGAGTGTGAAAGGGACCCAGTACTTC
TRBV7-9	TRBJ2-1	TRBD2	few	CASSLKREINEQFF	TGTGCCAGCAGCTTAAAGCGGGAGATCAATGAGCAGTTCTTC